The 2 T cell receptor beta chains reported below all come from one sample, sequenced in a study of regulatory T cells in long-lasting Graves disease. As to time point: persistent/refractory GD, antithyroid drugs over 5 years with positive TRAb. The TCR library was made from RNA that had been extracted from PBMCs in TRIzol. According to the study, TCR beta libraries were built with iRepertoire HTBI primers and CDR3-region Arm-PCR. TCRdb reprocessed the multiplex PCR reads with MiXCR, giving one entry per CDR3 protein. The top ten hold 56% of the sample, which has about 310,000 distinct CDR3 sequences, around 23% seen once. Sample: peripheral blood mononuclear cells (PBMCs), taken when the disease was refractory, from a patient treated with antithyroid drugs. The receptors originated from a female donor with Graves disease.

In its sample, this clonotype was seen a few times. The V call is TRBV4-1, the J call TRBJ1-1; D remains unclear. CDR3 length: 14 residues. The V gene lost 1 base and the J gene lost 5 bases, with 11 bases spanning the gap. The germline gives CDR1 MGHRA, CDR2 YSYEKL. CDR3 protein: CASSQVRYGTEAFF. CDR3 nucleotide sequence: TGCGCCAGCAGCCAAGTTCGCTACGGGACTGAAGCTTTCTTT.

CDR3 in amino acids: CATSTRAHNEKLFF. CDR3 nucleotide sequence: TGTGCCACCAGCACCCGGGCCCATAATGAAAAACTGTTTTTT. V gene TRBV15 combines with J gene TRBJ1-4, with D uncertain. The CDR3 has 14 amino acids. CDR1 is LNHNV and CDR2 is YYDKDF in the germline V gene (reference sequence). Trimming shortened V by 4 bases and J by 4 bases, and 10 bases separated the two germline ends.